This T cell receptor (beta chain) appears in the sequencing data of a study of identical twins. General study results and limits: Rather than following the same donors, the conclusions depended on cross-sectional statistical analysis.

In this sample, this clonotype turned up a few times. What it recognizes is unknown. TCRdb fed the 5' RACE reads into MiXCR, producing one record per CDR3 protein. The sample holds 200,000 to 250,000 distinct CDR3 sequences, under 8.5% seen once. V was pared by 0 bases and J by 5 bases, with 3 bases of the junction left unmatched. CDR3 length equals 13 residues. CDR1 is GTSNPN, CDR2 SVGIG, per germline (reference sequence). The sample was also reused in another study, on T cells expressing NK-cell markers. That source notes: In a few donors, these clonotypes also led the CD3+CD56-NKG2C+ fraction.

The chain uses TRBV30 and TRBJ2-5; TRBD2 matches 7 bases. The sample consisted of CD8+ T cells sorted from blood. The receptor was isolated from a woman aged 18-29 years in good health. The CDR3 is CAWSVGGKETQYF. CDR3 nucleotide sequence: TGTGCCTGGAGTGTGGGAGGGAAGGAGACCCAGTACTTC. The entire variable domain, with the rest obtained from reference TRBV30 and TRBJ2-5, is as follows: SQTIHQWPATLVQPVGSPLSLECTVEGTSNPNLYWYRQAAGRGLQLLFYSVGIGQISSEVPQNLSASRPQDRQFILSSKKLLLSDSGFYLCAWSVGGKETQYFGPGTRLLVL.